The 29 T cell receptor beta chains reported below all come from one sample, sequenced in a study of T cell changes during pregnancy in multiple sclerosis. Produced via immunoSEQ multiplex PCR; TCRdb's table is partial and in-frame only. This sample has 75,000 to 95,000 clones, with 85% to 95% found just once. The material was peripheral blood, obtained after pregnancy. These receptors were obtained from a female donor with multiple sclerosis, enrolled in a pregnancy study.

As to this clone: An end of the junction does not agree with germline; a read error may underlie this. The chain joins TRBV7-9 to TRBJ1-2; TRBD1 might be the D (6 bases). Germline lookup yields CDR1 SEHNR and CDR2 FQNEAQ (reference sequence). The CDR3 runs 9 residues. CDR3 sequence reads: CASSLRGGF. CDR3 in DNA: TGTGCCAGCAGCTTACGAGGGGGATTC.

The chain combines TRBV7-9 with TRBJ1-1, with D maybe TRBD1 (6 bases). This CDR3 has 15 amino acids. Germline CDR1 and CDR2: SEHNR and FQNEAQ (reference sequence). The V end was cut by 2 bases, the J end by 5 bases, with 15 bases between. This CDR3 reads CASSLSWTAGTEAFF. The CDR3 region has the DNA TGTGCCAGCAGCTTATCCTGGACAGCTGGTACTGAAGCTTTCTTT.

The chain joins TRBV18 to TRBJ1-6; no reliable D call. CDR3 length equals 19 residues. Germline lookup yields CDR1 KGHSH and CDR2 LQKENI. Trimming left V 6 bases short and J 0 bases short, with 21 bases between. As DNA, the CDR3 is TGTGCCAGCTCGCCTAGTTCCCCGACGGCGAGCTCCTATAATTCACCCCTCCACTTT. Translation gives CASSPSSPTASSYNSPLHF.

The rearrangement uses TRBV7-2 and TRBJ1-2; D possibly corresponds to TRBD1 (5 bases). This CDR3 spans 13 amino acids. Trimming pared 5 bases from V and 5 bases from J, leaving 12 bases between. CDR1 is SGHTA and CDR2 is FQGNSA in the germline V gene. CDR3 loop: CASSPGSLYGYTF. The CDR3 DNA follows: TGTGCCAGCAGCCCAGGGTCTTTGTATGGCTACACCTTC.

This rearrangement joins TRBV6-4 to TRBJ2-3; 9 bases map to TRBD1. V lost 6 bases, J lost 2 bases, and 3 bases stayed unmatched. In germline, CDR1 is MRHNA, CDR2 SNTAGT. This CDR3 spans 14 amino acids. CDR3 region: CASRGDRDTDTQYF. The DNA of the CDR3 is TGTGCCAGCAGGGGGGACAGGGACACAGATACGCAGTATTTT.

The chain carries TRBV10-3 and TRBJ1-1; TRBD1 matches 9 bases. The CDR3 consists of 12 residues. The V gene's germline CDR1 is ENHRY and CDR2 SYGVKD. Trimming cost V 6 bases and J 8 bases; bases outside gene matches: 4. CDR3: CAIRPQGAEAFF. The CDR3 bases are TGTGCCATCAGGCCACAGGGGGCGGAAGCTTTCTTT.

CDR3 bases: TGTGCCATCAGCCCGGGACAGGGGACGTCTAGTGAAGCTTTCTTT. Encoded protein: CAISPGQGTSSEAFF. The chain carries TRBV10-3 and TRBJ1-1; 10 nucleotides match TRBD1. The ends lost 6 bases at V and 7 bases at J; junction bases unmatched: 11. Per germline, CDR1 ENHRY and CDR2 SYGVKD. CDR3 size: 15 residues.

The chain combines TRBV7-2 with TRBJ2-3, with D possibly being TRBD1 (5 bases). V was shortened by 1 base and J by 8 bases, with 16 bases between the two germline ends. The CDR3 loop spans 15 amino acids. Germline CDR1 SGHTA, CDR2 FQGNSA. For the CDR3, the DNA is TGTGCCAGCAGCTTAGTCGGAACAGAAGGGGCTACGCAGTATTTT. This gives the protein CASSLVGTEGATQYF.

This clone was recorded once. V is TRBV25-1 and J is TRBJ2-1, with D perhaps TRBD2 (6 bases). CDR1 and CDR2 (germline): MGHDK, SYGVNS. CDR3 length equals 16 residues. Deletions cut 1 base from V and 3 bases from J, with 13 bases between. CDR3 DNA sequence: TGTGCCAGCAGTGAATCGAGGGACTCCCACTACAATGAGCAGTTCTTC. It is translated as CASSESRDSHYNEQFF. Supplemented by reference TRBV25-1 and TRBJ2-1, the full variable domain reads EADIYQTPRYLVIGTGKKITLECSQTMGHDKMYWYQQDPGMELHLIHYSYGVNSTEKGDLSSESTVSRIRTEHFPLTLESARPSHTSQYLCASSESRDSHYNEQFFGPGTRLTVL.

This clone was detected once. The V gene is TRBV19, the J gene TRBJ2-1; the match to TRBD2 covers 12 bases. Germline CDR1 LNHDA, CDR2 SQIVND (reference sequence). The ends lost 2 bases at V and 3 bases at J; junction bases unmatched: 2. This CDR3 is built from 16 residues. The CDR3 reads CASSIPGLAGYNEQFF. DNA of the CDR3: TGTGCCAGTAGTATACCGGGACTAGCGGGCTACAATGAGCAGTTCTTC.

The chain couples TRBV10-3 to TRBJ2-6; no definite D call. V dropped 8 bases and J dropped 0 bases, with 14 bases sitting between them. Germline CDR1 and CDR2: ENHRY and SYGVKD. The CDR3 contains 16 residues. This chain's CDR3 is CAIGPELGSGANVLTF. CDR3 bases: TGTGCCATCGGTCCCGAGCTTGGCTCTGGGGCCAACGTCCTGACTTTC.

The chain recombines TRBV10-3 with TRBJ2-5; 14 bases agree with TRBD2. Germline V gives CDR1 ENHRY, CDR2 SYGVKD. V was pared by 0 bases and J by 0 bases, with 9 bases of the junction left unmatched. The CDR3 spans 20 residues. The CDR3 bases are TGTGCCATCAGTGAGTCCGGGGGGGGACTAGCGGGGGACTACCAAGAGACCCAGTACTTC. This encodes CAISESGGGLAGDYQETQYF.

The V gene is TRBV5-1, the J gene TRBJ2-3; TRBD2 matches 10 bases. V was pared by 2 bases and J by 2 bases, with 14 bases of the junction left unmatched. This CDR3 comprises 19 residues. The germline gives CDR1 SGHRS, CDR2 YFSETQ. The CDR3 coding sequence is TGCGCCAGCAGCTTTTCCTTGGGGCGAGCGGGGGGGGACACAGATACGCAGTATTTT. Translating it yields CASSFSLGRAGGDTDTQYF. Filled out from reference TRBV5-1 and TRBJ2-3, the complete variable domain reads KAGVTQTPRYLIKTRGQQVTLSCSPISGHRSVSWYQQTPGQGLQFLFEYFSETQRNKGNFPGRFSGRQFSNSRSEMNVSTLELGDSALYLCASSFSLGRAGGDTDTQYFGPGTRLTVL.

The gene calls are TRBV30 and TRBJ1-5; no clear D. Trimming removed 3 bases at V and 2 bases at J, with 8 bases between. CDR1 is GTSNPN and CDR2 is SVGIG in the germline V gene (reference sequence). The CDR3 is 13 amino acids. CDR3 loop: CAWSNQGNQPQHF. CDR3 bases: TGTGCCTGGAGCAATCAGGGCAATCAGCCCCAGCATTTT.

The gene calls are TRBV4-2 and TRBJ2-4, with 7 bases identical to TRBD1. This CDR3 is 11 amino acids long. Germline values: CDR1 LGHNA, CDR2 YNFKEQ. The V gene end was trimmed by 4 bases and the J gene end by 11 bases; junction bases not matched to a gene: 2. The CDR3: CASSPGTVQYF. The CDR3 DNA reads TGTGCCAGCAGCCCGGGGACAGTTCAGTACTTC.

This chain links TRBV6-6 with TRBJ2-7, with D unresolved. Trimming took off 0 bases at V and 1 base at J, with 7 bases between the two ends. The V gene's germline CDR1 is MNHNY and CDR2 SVGAGI (reference sequence). CDR3 length equals 14 residues. In nucleotides, the CDR3 is TGTGCCAGCAGTTACTCCAGTGATTCCTACGAGCAGTACTTC. It specifies CASSYSSDSYEQYF.

The chain couples TRBV5-5 to TRBJ1-5, with 7 bases that match TRBD1. The CDR3 is 14 amino acids. Per germline, CDR1 SGHKS and CDR2 YYEKEE (reference sequence). V was clipped by 1 base and J by 11 bases; unmatched bases: 9. CDR3 sequence reads: CASSLRQGLMTQHF. The CDR3 DNA is TGTGCCAGCAGCTTGAGACAGGGCCTCATGACCCAGCATTTT.

The rearrangement uses TRBV30 and TRBJ2-4, with TRBD2 as a possible D gene (6 bases). The germline V gene encodes CDR1 GTSNPN and CDR2 SVGIG (reference sequence). CDR3 length: 13 amino acids. The V and J ends lost 0 bases and 7 bases respectively, with 10 bases between them. CDR3 region: CAWSVGGRNIQYF. The CDR3 DNA sequence: TGTGCCTGGAGTGTCGGTGGGAGGAACATTCAGTACTTC.

The chain joins TRBV4-1 to TRBJ1-1; TRBD1 matches 8 bases. The CDR3 is made up of 11 amino acids. CDR1 and CDR2 (germline): MGHRA, YSYEKL. The J segment lost 8 bases and the V segment lost 4 bases, leaving 0 bases of the junction unmatched. The DNA for the CDR3 is TGCGCCAGCAGCCGGGACAGGGAAGCTTTCTTT. Its translation is CASSRDREAFF.

V gene TRBV18 combines with J gene TRBJ2-3; TRBD1 agrees at 7 bases. This CDR3 is 17 amino acids long. Germline assignment: CDR1 KGHSH and CDR2 LQKENI. V shed 3 bases, J shed 2 bases, and the junction held 11 bases outside the gene matches. The CDR3 is CASSPPRGQENTDTQYF. The CDR3 DNA follows: TGTGCCAGCTCACCCCCGAGGGGGCAGGAGAACACAGATACGCAGTATTTT.

CDR3 nucleotides: TGCAGCGTTGAAACGACAGGACGCGAAAAACTGTTTTTT. Amino acid sequence: CSVETTGREKLFF. The genes are TRBV29-1 and TRBJ1-4; maybe TRBD1 (6 bases). V was pared by 2 bases and J by 8 bases, with 12 bases between. The CDR3 is made up of 13 amino acids. From germline, CDR1 is SQVTM and CDR2 ANQGSEA. Complete variable domain (other parts from reference TRBV29-1 and TRBJ1-4): SAVISQKPSRDICQRGTSLTIQCQVDSQVTMMFWYRQQPGQSLTLIATANQGSEATYESGFVIDKFPISRPNLTFSTLTVSNMSPEDSSIYLCSVETTGREKLFFGSGTQLSVL.

This clone was seen a single time. This chain connects TRBV7-8 to TRBJ1-1, with a possible D match to TRBD1 (5 bases). Germline V gene lookup returns CDR1 SGHVS and CDR2 FQNEAQ. The CDR3 is 14 amino acids. Trimming left V 5 bases short and J 0 bases short, with 10 bases between. This CDR3 reads CASSLRQLNTEAFF. For the CDR3, the DNA is TGTGCCAGCAGCCTCAGACAGTTGAACACTGAAGCTTTCTTT.

The chain links TRBV4-2 to TRBJ1-1; 7 bases map to TRBD1. Unmatched junction bases numbered 8, after V lost 6 bases and J lost 4 bases. The CDR3 runs to 14 residues. Germline lookup yields CDR1 LGHNA and CDR2 YNFKEQ. The CDR3 sequence: CASRLWGQSTEAFF. DNA of the CDR3: TGTGCCAGCAGGCTATGGGGACAGAGCACTGAAGCTTTCTTT.

The chain combines TRBV7-9 with TRBJ2-1; D remains unclear. There are 15 residues in the CDR3. Germline V gene data show CDR1 as SEHNR and CDR2 as FQNEAQ (reference sequence). V was trimmed by 3 bases and J by 8 bases, leaving 17 bases between them. In DNA form, the CDR3 reads TGTGCCAGCAGCTTCGTCCTAAGCTTTCAGGATGAGCAGTTCTTC. Amino acids: CASSFVLSFQDEQFF.

V and J are TRBV12-5 and TRBJ2-7; 8 positions agree with TRBD1. CDR1 LGHNT and CDR2 FRNRAP come from the germline V gene. This CDR3 spans 14 amino acids. J gave up 1 base and V 1 base, and 0 bases lay outside the gene matches. The CDR3 protein is CASGLGQGSYEQYF. DNA for the CDR3: TGTGCTAGTGGTTTGGGACAGGGGTCCTACGAGCAGTACTTC.

The chain links TRBV6-1 to TRBJ2-3, with D possibly TRBD2 on 6 matching bases. The V gene's germline CDR1 is MNHNS and CDR2 SASEGT. The CDR3 consists of 12 residues. V lost 3 bases and J lost 8, with 9 bases in between. The CDR3 DNA is TGTGCCAGCAGTGAGGTGGAGGGTACGCAGTATTTT. This sequence encodes CASSEVEGTQYF.

The rearrangement joins TRBV18 to TRBJ1-5, with TRBD1 matching 7 bases. The CDR3 has 15 amino acids. The germline V gene has CDR1 KGHSH and CDR2 LQKENI. With 5 bases clipped from V and 3 bases from J, the junction kept 7 bases outside the gene matches. In DNA, the CDR3 is TGTGCCAGCTCAGGACAAAAGGGGGCCAATCAGCCCCAGCATTTT. This codes for CASSGQKGANQPQHF.

The chain recombines TRBV7-9 with TRBJ1-3, with D possibly matching TRBD1 (6 bases). Germline CDR1 and CDR2: SEHNR and FQNEAQ (reference sequence). The CDR3 length is 15 residues. V shed 6 bases and J shed 1 base, with 13 bases lying between them. CDR3 residues: CASRDSPASGNTIYF. Here the CDR3 DNA reads TGTGCCAGCAGGGACAGCCCGGCATCTGGAAACACCATATATTTT. Full variable domain (outside the CDR3, taken from reference TRBV7-9 and TRBJ1-3): DTGVSQNPRHKITKRGQNVTFRCDPISEHNRLYWYRQTLGQGPEFLTYFQNEAQLEKSRLLSDRFSAERPKGSFSTLEIQRTEQGDSAMYLCASRDSPASGNTIYFGEGSWLTVV.

The V call is TRBV5-3, the J call TRBJ2-6, with D maybe TRBD2 (6 bases). TRBV5-3 is treated as an ORF (open reading frame) with a function not yet certain. Between the trimmed V and J ends, which lost 4 bases and 3 bases, there was a span of 14 bases. This CDR3 spans 16 amino acids. CDR3 sequence: CARSPAGKSGANVLTF. The CDR3 DNA follows: TGTGCCAGAAGCCCCGCGGGGAAAAGTGGGGCCAACGTCCTGACTTTC.